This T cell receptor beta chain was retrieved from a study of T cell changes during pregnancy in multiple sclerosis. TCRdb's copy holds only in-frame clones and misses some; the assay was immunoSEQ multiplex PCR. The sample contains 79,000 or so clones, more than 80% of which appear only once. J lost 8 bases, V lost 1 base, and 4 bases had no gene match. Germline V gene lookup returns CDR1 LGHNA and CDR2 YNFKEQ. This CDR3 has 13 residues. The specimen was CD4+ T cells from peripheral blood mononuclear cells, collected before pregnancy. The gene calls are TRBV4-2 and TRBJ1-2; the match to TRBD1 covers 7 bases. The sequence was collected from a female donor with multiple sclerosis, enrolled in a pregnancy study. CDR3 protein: CASSQGQGHGYTF. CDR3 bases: TGTGCCAGCAGCCAAGGACAGGGCCACGGCTACACCTTC.